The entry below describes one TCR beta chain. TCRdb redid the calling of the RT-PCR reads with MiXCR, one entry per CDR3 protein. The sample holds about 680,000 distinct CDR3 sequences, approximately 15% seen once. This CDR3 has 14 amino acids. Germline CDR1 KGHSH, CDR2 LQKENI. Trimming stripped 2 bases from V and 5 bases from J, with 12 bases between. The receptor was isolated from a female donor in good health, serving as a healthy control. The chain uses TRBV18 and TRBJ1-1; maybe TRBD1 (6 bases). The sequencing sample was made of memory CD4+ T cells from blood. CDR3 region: CASSPGGGETEAFF. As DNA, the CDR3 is TGTGCCAGCTCACCAGGGGGGGGCGAGACTGAAGCTTTCTTT.